This T cell receptor beta chain was observed in a study of OX40 agonist ivuxolimab in advanced cancers. Study-level information: Participants averaged 60 years of age (range roughly 23 to 85) and were around 80% male.

As regards this clone: Its antigen is not identified.

V lost 4 bases to trimming and J lost 0 bases; unmatched junction nucleotides: 5. Per germline, CDR1 SGDLS and CDR2 YYNGEE. The length of the CDR3 is 15 residues. Study results and caveats: Antigen specificity was not determined for the expanded peripheral T cells. Among the least clonally expanded were partial responders at 0.1-3.0 mg/kg. Low normalized T-cell clonal expansion was also seen in some nonresponders.

The data were produced by immunoSEQ multiplex PCR, yet TCRdb's version contains in-frame clones alone and is incomplete. The sample has some 80,000 clones, around 86% seen once. The receptor comes from an adult with an advanced solid tumor such as melanoma, head and neck, liver or kidney cancer. The V and J genes are TRBV9 and TRBJ1-1; 8 bases are shared with TRBD1. The input for sequencing was CD4+ or CD8+ T cells sorted from blood, taken in a trial of the OX40 agonist ivuxolimab. The CDR3 DNA follows: TGTGCCAGCAGCCCAAGACAGGGGATGAACACTGAAGCTTTCTTT. It encodes CASSPRQGMNTEAFF.